This T cell receptor (beta chain) was recorded in a study of cytotoxic CD8 clonotypes in ibrutinib-treated CLL. The germline V gene has CDR1 LNHNV and CDR2 YYDKDF (reference sequence). CDR3 length equals 16 residues. V dropped 0 bases and J dropped 2 bases, with 11 bases sitting between them. The protocol was immunoSEQ multiplex PCR, while the TCRdb copy is restricted to in-frame clones and leaves out a portion. The sample has under 200,000 clones, more than 65% seen once; the top ten hold over 2%. The clonotype was recovered from a human donor with chronic lymphocytic leukemia. The chain combines TRBV15 with TRBJ1-3; D gene unclear. This specimen was PBMCs, taken after 12 months of ibrutinib treatment. CDR3 coding DNA: TGTGCCACCAGCAGAGAGGCGGGCTTTACTGGAAACACCATATATTTT. Translation: CATSREAGFTGNTIYF.